The sequence of this T cell receptor (beta chain) was determined in a study of identical twins. Germline trimming cut 4 bases from V and 1 base from J; bases unmatched to any gene: 5. Germline V gives CDR1 DFQATT, CDR2 SNEGSKA (reference sequence). The CDR3 totals 14 residues. To note about this clonotype: The antigen remains unidentified.

Template switching added a universal primer site; cDNA carried unique molecular identifiers. One entry per CDR3 protein, called by TCRdb with MiXCR from the 5' RACE reads. The sample has some 500,000 distinct CDR3 sequences, approximately 15% seen once; the top ten hold about 0.52%. Broader study findings: Among out-of-frame alpha sequences shared by twins, low generation probability occurred in excess. Beta clonotypes that were abundant in cord blood contained fewer insertions, a pattern absent from memory repertoires. Sharing of beta out-of-frame sequences by twins showed a weaker excess.

This sample also appeared in a second study, on yellow fever vaccine responses in identical twins.

This chain connects TRBV20-1 to TRBJ2-7, with 9 bases aligning to TRBD2. This receptor was taken from a woman aged 18 to 35 in good health. Sequencing was done on a sample of CD4+ T cells sorted from blood. The CDR3 region is CSATLAGKSYEQYF. The DNA of the CDR3 is TGCAGTGCTACCCTAGCGGGGAAATCCTACGAGCAGTACTTC.